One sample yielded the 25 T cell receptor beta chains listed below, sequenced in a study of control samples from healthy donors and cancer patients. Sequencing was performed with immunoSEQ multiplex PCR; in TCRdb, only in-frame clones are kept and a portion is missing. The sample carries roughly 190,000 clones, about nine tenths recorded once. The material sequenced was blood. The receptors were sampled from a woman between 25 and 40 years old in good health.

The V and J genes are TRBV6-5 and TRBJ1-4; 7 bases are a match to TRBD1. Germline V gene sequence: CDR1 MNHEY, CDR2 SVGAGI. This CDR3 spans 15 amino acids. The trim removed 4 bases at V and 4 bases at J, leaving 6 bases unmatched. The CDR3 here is CASSSGTAGNEKLFF. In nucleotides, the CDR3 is TGTGCCAGCAGTTCCGGGACAGCCGGTAATGAAAAACTGTTTTTT.

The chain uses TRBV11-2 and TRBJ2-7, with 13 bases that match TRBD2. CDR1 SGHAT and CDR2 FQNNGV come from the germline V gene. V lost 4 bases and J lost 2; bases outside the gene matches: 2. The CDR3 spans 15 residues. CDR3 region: CASSWGLAGPYEQYF. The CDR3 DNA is TGTGCCAGCAGCTGGGGACTAGCGGGACCCTACGAGCAGTACTTC.

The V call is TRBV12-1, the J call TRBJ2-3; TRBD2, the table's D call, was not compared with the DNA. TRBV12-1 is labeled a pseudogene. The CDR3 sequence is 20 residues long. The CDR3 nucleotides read TGTGCCAGCAGCTACCCCGGGACTAGCGGACCTGGGAGAGTCACAGATACGCAGTATTTT. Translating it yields CASSYPGTSGPGRVTDTQYF.

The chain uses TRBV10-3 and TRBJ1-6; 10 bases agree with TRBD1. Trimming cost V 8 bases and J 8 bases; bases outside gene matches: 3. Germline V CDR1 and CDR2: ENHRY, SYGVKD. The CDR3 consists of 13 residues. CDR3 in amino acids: CAIGGQGDSPLHF. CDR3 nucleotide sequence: TGTGCCATCGGTGGACAGGGGGATTCACCCCTCCACTTT.

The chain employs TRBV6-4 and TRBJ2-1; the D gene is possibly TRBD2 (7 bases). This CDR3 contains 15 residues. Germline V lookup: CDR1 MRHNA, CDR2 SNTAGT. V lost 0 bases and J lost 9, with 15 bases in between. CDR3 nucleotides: TGTGCCAGCAGTGACTCGTCTAGCGGCAGGGGTGAGCAGTTCTTC. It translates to CASSDSSSGRGEQFF.

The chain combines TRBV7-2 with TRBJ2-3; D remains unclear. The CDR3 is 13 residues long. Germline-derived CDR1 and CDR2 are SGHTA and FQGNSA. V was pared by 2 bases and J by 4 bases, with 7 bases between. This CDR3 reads CASSLQAPDTQYF. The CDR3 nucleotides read TGTGCCAGCAGCTTACAAGCCCCAGATACGCAGTATTTT.

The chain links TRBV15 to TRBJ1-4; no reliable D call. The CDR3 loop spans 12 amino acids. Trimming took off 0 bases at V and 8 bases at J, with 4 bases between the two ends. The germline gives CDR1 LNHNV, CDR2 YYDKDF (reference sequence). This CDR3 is CATSRDPEKLFF. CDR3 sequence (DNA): TGTGCCACCAGCAGAGATCCAGAAAAACTGTTTTTT.

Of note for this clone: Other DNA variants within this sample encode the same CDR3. CDR3 in amino acids: CASSIGRSSYNEQFF. For the CDR3, the DNA is TGTGCCAGTAGTATAGGGAGGAGCTCCTACAATGAGCAGTTCTTC. The rearrangement joins TRBV19 to TRBJ2-1, with a possible D match to TRBD2 (5 bases). CDR1 and CDR2 from the germline V gene are LNHDA and SQIVND (reference sequence). This CDR3 is 15 amino acids long. Trimming took 1 base from V and 0 from J, leaving 7 bases between them.

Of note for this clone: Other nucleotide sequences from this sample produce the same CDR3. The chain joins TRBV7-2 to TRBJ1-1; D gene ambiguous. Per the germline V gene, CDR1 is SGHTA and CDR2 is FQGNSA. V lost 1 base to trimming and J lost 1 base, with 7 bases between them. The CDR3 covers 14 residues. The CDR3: CASSLVGGNTEAFF. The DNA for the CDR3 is TGTGCCAGCAGCTTAGTGGGTGGGAACACTGAAGCTTTCTTT.

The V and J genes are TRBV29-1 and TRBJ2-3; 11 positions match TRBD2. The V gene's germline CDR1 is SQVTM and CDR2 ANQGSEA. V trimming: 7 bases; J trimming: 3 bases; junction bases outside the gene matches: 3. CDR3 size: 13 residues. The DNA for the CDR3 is TGCAGCGATAGCGGGAGGGGGACAGATACGCAGTATTTT. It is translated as CSDSGRGTDTQYF.

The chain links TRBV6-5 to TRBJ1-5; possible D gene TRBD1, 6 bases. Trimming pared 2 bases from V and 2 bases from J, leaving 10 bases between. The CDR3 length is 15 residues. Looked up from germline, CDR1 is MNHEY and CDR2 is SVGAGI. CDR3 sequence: CASSYRRGGNQPQHF. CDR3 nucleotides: TGTGCCAGCAGTTACCGCAGGGGAGGCAATCAGCCCCAGCATTTT.

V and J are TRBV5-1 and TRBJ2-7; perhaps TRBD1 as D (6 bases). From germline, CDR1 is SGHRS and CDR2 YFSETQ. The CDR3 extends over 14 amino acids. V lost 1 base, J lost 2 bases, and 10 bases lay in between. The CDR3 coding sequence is TGCGCCAGCAGCTTGTTAGGACAGACCTACGAGCAGTACTTC. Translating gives CASSLLGQTYEQYF.

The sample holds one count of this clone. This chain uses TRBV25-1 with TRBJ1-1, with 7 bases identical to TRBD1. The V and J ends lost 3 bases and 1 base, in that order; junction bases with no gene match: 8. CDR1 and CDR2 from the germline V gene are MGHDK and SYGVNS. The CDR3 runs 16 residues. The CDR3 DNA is TGTGCCAGCAGTGACCCTCGACAGGGCCAGAACACTGAAGCTTTCTTT. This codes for CASSDPRQGQNTEAFF.

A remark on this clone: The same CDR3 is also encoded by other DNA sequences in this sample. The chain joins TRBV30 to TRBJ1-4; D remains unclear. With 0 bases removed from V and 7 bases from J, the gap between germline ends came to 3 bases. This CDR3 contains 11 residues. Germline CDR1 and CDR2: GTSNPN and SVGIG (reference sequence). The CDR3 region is CAWSVGEKLFF. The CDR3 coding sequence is TGTGCCTGGAGTGTCGGTGAAAAACTGTTTTTT.

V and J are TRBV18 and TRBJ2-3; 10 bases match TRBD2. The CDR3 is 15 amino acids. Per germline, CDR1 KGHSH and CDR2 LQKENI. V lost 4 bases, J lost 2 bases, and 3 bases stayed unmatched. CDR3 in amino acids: CASSQLAGTTDTQYF. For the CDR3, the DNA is TGTGCCAGCTCACAACTAGCGGGAACCACAGATACGCAGTATTTT.

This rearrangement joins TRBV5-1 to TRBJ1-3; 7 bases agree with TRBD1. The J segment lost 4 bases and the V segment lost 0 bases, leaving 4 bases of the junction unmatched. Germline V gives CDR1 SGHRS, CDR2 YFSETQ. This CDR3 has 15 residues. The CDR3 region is CASSLVQGEGNTIYF. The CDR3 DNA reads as TGCGCCAGCAGCTTGGTCCAGGGGGAAGGAAACACCATATATTTT.

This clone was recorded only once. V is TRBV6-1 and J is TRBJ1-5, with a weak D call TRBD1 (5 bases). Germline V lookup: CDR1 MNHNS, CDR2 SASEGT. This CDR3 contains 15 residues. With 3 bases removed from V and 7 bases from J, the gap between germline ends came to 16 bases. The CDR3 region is CASSDFGGAGQPQHF. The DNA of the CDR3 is TGTGCCAGCAGTGATTTCGGCGGGGCGGGCCAGCCCCAGCATTTT.

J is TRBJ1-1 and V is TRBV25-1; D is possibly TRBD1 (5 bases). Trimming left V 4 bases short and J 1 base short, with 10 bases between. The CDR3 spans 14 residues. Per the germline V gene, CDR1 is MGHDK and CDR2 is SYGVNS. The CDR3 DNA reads TGTGCCAGCAGTGTGGGGGGGACGAACACTGAAGCTTTCTTT. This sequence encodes CASSVGGTNTEAFF.

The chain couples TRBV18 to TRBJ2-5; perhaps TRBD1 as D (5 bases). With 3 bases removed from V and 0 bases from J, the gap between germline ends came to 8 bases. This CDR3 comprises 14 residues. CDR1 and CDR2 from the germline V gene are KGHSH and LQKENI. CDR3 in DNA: TGTGCCAGCTCACCTCGGACACACCAAGAGACCCAGTACTTC. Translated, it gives CASSPRTHQETQYF.

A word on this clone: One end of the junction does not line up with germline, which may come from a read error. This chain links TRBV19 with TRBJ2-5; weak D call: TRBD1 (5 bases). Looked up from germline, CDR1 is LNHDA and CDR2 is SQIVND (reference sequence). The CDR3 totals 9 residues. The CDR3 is CASDSFPNF. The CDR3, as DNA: TGTGCCAGTGACAGTTTCCCTAACTTC.

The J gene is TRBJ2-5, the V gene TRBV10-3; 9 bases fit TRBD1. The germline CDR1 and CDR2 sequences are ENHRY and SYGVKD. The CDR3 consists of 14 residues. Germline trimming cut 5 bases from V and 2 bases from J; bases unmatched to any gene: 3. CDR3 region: CAISPGQGQETQYF. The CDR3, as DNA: TGTGCCATCAGTCCCGGACAGGGGCAAGAGACCCAGTACTTC.

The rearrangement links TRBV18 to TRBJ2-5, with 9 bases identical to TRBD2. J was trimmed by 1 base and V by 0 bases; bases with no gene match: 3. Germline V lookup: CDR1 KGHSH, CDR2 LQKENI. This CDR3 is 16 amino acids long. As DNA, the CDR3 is TGTGCCAGCTCACCACCAGGAGCGGGGGGCCAAGAGACCCAGTACTTC. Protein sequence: CASSPPGAGGQETQYF. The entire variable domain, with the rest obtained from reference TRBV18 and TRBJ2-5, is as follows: NAGVMQNPRHLVRRRGQEARLRCSPMKGHSHVYWYRQLPEEGLKFMVYLQKENIIDESGMPKERFSAEFPKEGPSILRIQQVVRGDSAAYFCASSPPGAGGQETQYFGPGTRLLVL.

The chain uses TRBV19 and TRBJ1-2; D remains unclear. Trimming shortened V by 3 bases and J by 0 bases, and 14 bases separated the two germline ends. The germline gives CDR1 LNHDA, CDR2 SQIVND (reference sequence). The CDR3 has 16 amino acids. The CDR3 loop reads CASSIGGYPPNYGYTF. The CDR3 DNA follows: TGTGCCAGTAGTATCGGCGGCTACCCCCCTAACTATGGCTACACCTTC. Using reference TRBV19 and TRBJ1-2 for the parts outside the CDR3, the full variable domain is DGGITQSPKYLFRKEGQNVTLSCEQNLNHDAMYWYRQDPGQGLRLIYYSQIVNDFQKGDIAEGYSVSREKKESFPLTVTSAQKNPTAFYLCASSIGGYPPNYGYTFGSGTRLTVV.

In DNA, the CDR3 is TGTGCCAGCAGCTTGGGGTGGAGTTCTGGAAACACCATATATTTT. It translates to CASSLGWSSGNTIYF. The gene calls are TRBV5-6 and TRBJ1-3; no firm D call. Germline CDR1 SGHDT, CDR2 YYEEEE. V lost 0 bases and J lost 1, with 8 bases in between. This CDR3 has 15 residues.

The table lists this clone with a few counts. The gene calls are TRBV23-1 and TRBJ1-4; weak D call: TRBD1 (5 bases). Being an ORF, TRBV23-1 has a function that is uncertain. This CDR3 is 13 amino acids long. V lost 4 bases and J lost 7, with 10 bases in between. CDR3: CASSRRVREKLFF. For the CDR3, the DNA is TGCGCCAGCAGTCGCAGGGTTCGTGAAAAACTGTTTTTT.